What follows are 18 T cell receptor beta chains derived from one specimen sequenced in a study of early T cells in non-severe SARS-CoV-2 infection. TCRdb reprocessed the 5' RACE reads via MiXCR and lists one record per CDR3 protein. The repertoire holds about 39,000 distinct CDR3 sequences, 6% to 8.5% seen once, with just over 8% in the top ten. The sample was whole blood. The receptors originated from an adult who was a healthcare worker with PCR-confirmed SARS-CoV-2 infection or an uninfected control (not recorded which).

This clonotype was observed a handful of times. The chain joins TRBV28 to TRBJ1-2, with D perhaps TRBD1 (5 bases). The CDR3 is made up of 11 amino acids. The germline V gene encodes CDR1 MDHEN and CDR2 SYDVKM. V lost 3 bases, J lost 10 bases, and 9 bases lay in between. CDR3 sequence: CASSLRDHYTF. Written as DNA, the CDR3 is TGTGCCAGCAGTTTGCGGGACCACTACACCTTC.

The table lists this clonotype with a few counts. The gene calls are TRBV6-2 or TRBV6-3 and TRBJ1-5, with 10 bases that match TRBD1. Trimming cost V 7 bases and J 6 bases; bases outside gene matches: 9. Looked up from germline, CDR1 is MNHEY and CDR2 is SVGEGT. The CDR3 is 15 amino acids. The CDR3 nucleotides read TGTGCCAGCACCATTTCGACAGGGGGCCCTCAGCCCCAGCATTTT. Its protein product is CASTISTGGPQPQHF.

This clonotype was observed at least ten times. This chain uses TRBV3-1 with TRBJ1-2; TRBD1 agrees at 7 bases. Germline CDR1 LGHDT, CDR2 YNNKEL (reference sequence). V was pared by 5 bases and J by 3 bases, with 18 bases of the junction left unmatched. The CDR3 consists of 18 residues. The DNA of the CDR3 is TGTGCCAGCAGCTTTTTAGACCGTGACAGGGACGTCGACTATGGCTACACCTTC. Amino acids: CASSFLDRDRDVDYGYTF.

The CDR3 bases are TGCGCCAGCAGCCTGGGACCTTATGGCTACACCTTC. Amino acids: CASSLGPYGYTF. V is TRBV5-1 and J is TRBJ1-2, with D tentatively TRBD1 (5 bases). The V and J ends lost 4 bases and 5 bases respectively, with 9 bases between them. Germline assignment: CDR1 SGHRS and CDR2 YFSETQ. The CDR3 runs 12 residues. The full variable domain, with the rest looked up from reference TRBV5-1 and TRBJ1-2, is KAGVTQTPRYLIKTRGQQVTLSCSPISGHRSVSWYQQTPGQGLQFLFEYFSETQRNKGNFPGRFSGRQFSNSRSEMNVSTLELGDSALYLCASSLGPYGYTFGSGTRLTVV.

The table lists this clonotype with a few counts. The chain is built from TRBV6-2 or TRBV6-3 and TRBJ2-2; 7 bases agree with TRBD1. The CDR3 runs 15 residues. The V segment lost 3 bases and the J segment 2 bases; nucleotides outside the gene matches: 3. The germline CDR1 and CDR2 sequences are MNHEY and SVGEGT. Written as DNA, the CDR3 is TGTGCCAGCAGTTATTGGGACAGCAACACCGGGGAGCTGTTTTTT. Residues: CASSYWDSNTGELFF.

In this sample, this clonotype turned up many times. This chain links TRBV9 with TRBJ2-1; TRBD1 agrees at 7 bases. Germline V lookup: CDR1 SGDLS, CDR2 YYNGEE. J lost 2 bases, V lost 3 bases, and 11 bases had no gene match. The CDR3 runs to 17 residues. This CDR3 reads CASSAYQTGYTYNEQFF. CDR3 in DNA: TGTGCCAGCAGCGCATACCAGACAGGGTACACCTACAATGAGCAGTTCTTC.

With regard to this clonotype: Mismatch with germline at one junction end may stem from a read error. The chain couples TRBV20-1 to TRBJ2-2, with 8 bases identical to TRBD2. The CDR3 sequence is 14 residues long. Germline assignment: CDR1 DFQATT and CDR2 SNEGSKA (reference sequence). For the CDR3, the DNA is TGCAGTGCTGCAAGCGGGGGCGTGAACACCGGGGAGCTGTTT. It translates to CSAASGGVNTGELF.

This clonotype appeared a few times. The V and J genes are TRBV2 and TRBJ1-1; D is uncertain. Germline V gives CDR1 SNHLY, CDR2 FYNNEI. Trimming cost V 6 bases and J 5 bases, with 10 bases left between them. The CDR3 extends over 12 amino acids. The CDR3 nucleotides read TGTGCCAGCAGAGACGCGGTTACTGAAGCTTTCTTT. This codes for CASRDAVTEAFF.

This clonotype was detected many times. The V gene is TRBV30, the J gene TRBJ2-1; 10 nucleotides match TRBD2. The V segment lost 1 base and the J segment 3 bases; nucleotides outside the gene matches: 6. The CDR3 has 16 residues. The germline gives CDR1 GTSNPN, CDR2 SVGIG (reference sequence). DNA for the CDR3: TGTGCCTGGAGTGGGGTGTCTAGCGGGGGCTACAATGAGCAGTTCTTC. Protein: CAWSGVSSGGYNEQFF.

This clonotype was seen repeatedly, ten times or more. V is TRBV20-1 and J is TRBJ2-7, with TRBD2 matching 7 bases. The ends lost 4 bases at V and 0 bases at J; junction bases unmatched: 9. The CDR3 length is 15 residues. Looked up from germline, CDR1 is DFQATT and CDR2 is SNEGSKA (reference sequence). The CDR3 DNA follows: TGCAGTGCTACCACAGCGGGGAGGAACTCCTACGAGCAGTACTTC. It encodes CSATTAGRNSYEQYF.

This clonotype occurred many times. The rearrangement uses TRBV11-2 and TRBJ2-5; possibly TRBD2 for D (5 bases). Per the germline V gene, CDR1 is SGHAT and CDR2 is FQNNGV. The CDR3 totals 12 residues. Deletions cut 0 bases from V and 10 bases from J, with 9 bases between. CDR3 amino acids: CASSLDRRDQYF. CDR3 nucleotide sequence: TGTGCCAGCAGCTTAGATAGACGGGACCAGTACTTC. Complete variable domain (other parts from reference TRBV11-2 and TRBJ2-5): EAGVAQSPRYKIIEKRQSVAFWCNPISGHATLYWYQQILGQGPKLLIQFQNNGVVDDSQLPKDRFSAERLKGVDSTLKIQPAKLEDSAVYLCASSLDRRDQYFGPGTRLLVL.

This clonotype has more than one count but fewer than ten. The rearrangement joins TRBV14 to TRBJ2-3; 8 bases map to TRBD1. This CDR3 contains 13 residues. The V and J ends lost 7 bases and 5 bases, in that order; junction bases with no gene match: 5. The germline CDR1 and CDR2 sequences are SGHDN and FVKESK. CDR3 nucleotide sequence: TGTGCCAGCACCGTACAGGGGGGAGATACGCAGTATTTT. It encodes CASTVQGGDTQYF.

V usage is TRBV20-1 and J usage is TRBJ2-5; 10 bases fit TRBD2. The germline gives CDR1 DFQATT, CDR2 SNEGSKA (reference sequence). The CDR3 has 16 amino acids. With V trimmed by 0 bases and J by 4 bases, 8 bases remained unmatched. DNA for the CDR3: TGCAGTGCTAGAGATCAACAGCGGGGGGGCCGAGAGACCCAGTACTTC. Translated: CSARDQQRGGRETQYF.

This clonotype was detected ten times or more. The chain uses TRBV28 and TRBJ2-3; D gene ambiguous. V gave up 1 base and J gave up 1 base, with 6 bases separating them. This CDR3 contains 14 residues. CDR1 MDHEN and CDR2 SYDVKM come from the germline V gene. The DNA of the CDR3 is TGTGCCAGCAGTTTATATTTTGGCACAGATACGCAGTATTTT. Translation: CASSLYFGTDTQYF.

This clonotype was picked up a small number of times. The chain joins TRBV6-6 to TRBJ2-5; D remains ambiguous. V lost 2 bases, J lost 5 bases, and 3 bases lay in between. The CDR3 runs to 11 residues. CDR1 and CDR2 from the germline V gene are MNHNY and SVGAGI (reference sequence). CDR3 bases: TGTGCCAGCAGTTACCCGGAGACCCAGTACTTC. Translated, it gives CASSYPETQYF.

The genes are TRBV30 and TRBJ1-2; a possible D gene is TRBD1 (6 bases). The CDR3 spans 13 residues. Germline V gene data show CDR1 as GTSNPN and CDR2 as SVGIG (reference sequence). Between the trimmed V and J ends, which lost 4 bases and 4 bases, there was a span of 13 bases. The CDR3: CAWNRGGVYGYTF. The CDR3 coding sequence is TGTGCCTGGAATCGGGGGGGCGTCTATGGCTACACCTTC.

V usage is TRBV7-2 and J usage is TRBJ1-6; D not resolved. The ends were cut back, 1 base at V and 10 bases at J, with 5 bases in the middle. This CDR3 has 12 residues. From germline, CDR1 is SGHTA and CDR2 FQGNSA. The CDR3 DNA reads TGTGCCAGCAGCTTAGTAGAGTCACCCCTCCACTTT. Its translation is CASSLVESPLHF.

This clonotype was seen a handful of times. The chain combines TRBV28 with TRBJ1-6; D ambiguous. Germline CDR1 reads MDHEN; CDR2 reads SYDVKM. The CDR3 contains 13 residues. Trimming left V 6 bases short and J 7 bases short, with 10 bases between. The CDR3 DNA is TGTGCCAGCAGGAGTCAAATAAATTCACCCCTCCACTTT. Amino acid sequence: CASRSQINSPLHF.